A selection of T cell receptor beta chains follows, all from one sample in a study of shared clonotypes between healthy human individuals. Repertoires were generated with immunoSEQ multiplex PCR, while TCRdb's copy carries only in-frame clones and drops some. The data hold about 1 million clones, with approximately 72% observed a single time. The specimen was memory CD4+ T cells sorted from blood. The receptors here all came from a man younger than 35 in good health. Both conserved end residues are part of each CDR3. A D gene is named only where the DNA matches it firmly. For some rows the clone size is stated as once, few or many, or as a class when expanded; others skip it.

j_call clone_size v_call d_call cdr3_nt cdr3_aa
TRBJ2-2 once TRBV7-2 TRBD1 TGTGCCAGCACCTCCAGGGGGCAGACCGGGGAGCTGTTTTTT CASTSRGQTGELFF
TRBJ2-5 once TRBV6-1 TRBD1 TGTGCCAGCAGTGGGACAGGCGAAGAGACCCAGTACTTC CASSGTGEETQYF
TRBJ1-1 NA TRBV10-2 NA TGCGCCAGCAGTGGCCAGAGGGGTACTGAAGCTTTCTTT CASSGQRGTEAFF
TRBJ2-5 NA TRBV5-1 NA TGCGCCAGCAGCACCTTAGACCAATCGGGGACCCAGTACTTC CASSTLDQSGTQYF
TRBJ1-2 NA TRBV6-6 TRBD1 TGTGCCAGCAGTTTAGGGTATCGGCAGGGGGAAGGCTACACCTTC CASSLGYRQGEGYTF
TRBJ2-3 NA TRBV6-6 NA TGTGCCAGCAGTTGGGGGGAGGATACGCAGTATTTT CASSWGEDTQYF
TRBJ2-7 NA TRBV10-1 NA TGCGCCACGACTTGGATCCCAGGGCCGGTCGAGCAGTACTTC CATTWIPGPVEQYF
TRBJ1-1 NA TRBV27 TRBD1 TGTGCCAGCAGTCCCAAGACAGGGTTGAACACTGAAGCTTTCTTT CASSPKTGLNTEAFF
TRBJ1-1 NA TRBV19 TRBD1 TGTGCCAGTAGTATTCCCTTGGGACAGGGGATTGAAGCTTTCTTT CASSIPLGQGIEAFF
TRBJ2-2 NA TRBV7-2 NA TGTGCCAGCAGCTTAGGTACGGGGGCATCCCCCGGGGAGCTGTTTTTT CASSLGTGASPGELFF
TRBJ2-7 NA TRBV11-2 NA TGTGCCAGCAGCACGGGCTACGAGCAGTACTTC CASSTGYEQYF
TRBJ1-1 NA TRBV6-5 NA TGTGCCAACAGTCCATATCCAGGCACTGAAGCTTTCTTT CANSPYPGTEAFF
TRBJ1-2 NA TRBV27 NA TGTGCCAGCAGTTTAGGGGAGAATTCCTATGGCTACACCTTC CASSLGENSYGYTF
TRBJ2-1 many TRBV19 NA TGTGCCAGTAGTATAGGGCTAGCAGTGGCGGAGCAGTTCTTC CASSIGLAVAEQFF
TRBJ1-2 NA TRBV5-8 NA TGTGCCAGCAGCTTTCGTGGTGGCTACACCTTC CASSFRGGYTF
TRBJ2-7 NA TRBV7-9 NA TGTGCCAGCAGCTTTCCGGGGGATTGGAACGAGCAGTACTTC CASSFPGDWNEQYF
TRBJ1-1 few TRBV7-2 NA TGTGCCAGCAGCTTAGGAGGCATACAAGCTTTCTTT CASSLGGIQAFF
TRBJ1-4 NA TRBV19 TRBD1 TGTGCCAGTACCGACAGGGGGACAACTAATGAAAAACTGTTTTTT CASTDRGTTNEKLFF
TRBJ1-1 NA TRBV18 TRBD1 TGTGCCAGCTCACAAATTGGACAGGGGAACACTGAAGCTTTCTTT CASSQIGQGNTEAFF
TRBJ2-4 few TRBV6-5 NA TGTGCCAGCAGTCCACTAGGGAGAAACATTCAGTACTTC CASSPLGRNIQYF
TRBJ2-7 NA TRBV6-6 NA TGTGCCAGCAGTTACTTGGAAGGGAAGTACTTC CASSYLEGKYF
TRBJ2-7 few TRBV6-5 NA TGTGCCAGCAGTTACGACCTGAACTACGAGCAGTACTTC CASSYDLNYEQYF
TRBJ2-6 NA TRBV6-5 TRBD2 TGTGCCAGCAGTTACTCGAGCGGGGCCGGGGCCAACGTCCTGACTTTC CASSYSSGAGANVLTF
TRBJ1-5 NA TRBV6-1 NA TGTGCCAGCAGTGAACACAGGGAAGATCAGCCCCAGCATTTT CASSEHREDQPQHF
TRBJ1-3 few TRBV6-5 NA TGTGCCAGCAGTTACTCGAGGGCAATACTGGGAAACACCATATATTTT CASSYSRAILGNTIYF
TRBJ2-3 few TRBV5-1 NA TGCGCCAGCAGCATACAGGGTCAGGGCACAGATACGCAGTATTTT CASSIQGQGTDTQYF
TRBJ2-7 NA TRBV7-6 TRBD1 TGTGCCAGCAGCTCGACAGGGGCCCTCTACGAGCAGTACTTC CASSSTGALYEQYF
TRBJ2-5 NA TRBV6-1 NA TGTGCCAGCAGTGGACAACCAGGGGGGGAGACCCAGTACTTC CASSGQPGGETQYF
TRBJ1-6 NA TRBV30 NA TGTGCCTGGAAGGGAACCAGACAGGTTAATTCACCCCTCCACTTT CAWKGTRQVNSPLHF
TRBJ2-3 NA TRBV7-9 NA TGTGCCAGCAGCTATGACACAGATACGCAGTATTTT CASSYDTDTQYF
TRBJ1-2 NA TRBV18 TRBD1 TGTGCCAGCTCGTTAACAGGGGGATGGAATGGCTACACCTTC CASSLTGGWNGYTF
TRBJ2-5 NA TRBV2 TRBD1 TGTGCCAGCAGCCGGGACAGGGGGCCGGAGACCCAGTACTTC CASSRDRGPETQYF
TRBJ2-1 few TRBV25-1 NA TGTGCCAGCAGTGAGCAGGGTGGTGGCTCCTACAATGAGCAGTTCTTC CASSEQGGGSYNEQFF
TRBJ2-1 NA TRBV15 NA TGTGCCACCAGCAGAAGGACCCTAGATAATGAGCAGTTCTTC CATSRRTLDNEQFF
TRBJ2-7 NA TRBV5-4 TRBD2 TGTGCCAGCAGCTTGAATAGCGGGAGTTTCTACGAGCAGTACTTC CASSLNSGSFYEQYF
TRBJ1-2 NA TRBV10-3 NA TGTGCCATCAGTGAGTCAGGGGTTAGTGTTGGCTACACCTTC CAISESGVSVGYTF
TRBJ2-2 NA TRBV5-1 TRBD1 TGCGCCAGCAGCTCCCCGGGACAGGGAATCACCGGGGAGCTGTTTTTT CASSSPGQGITGELFF
TRBJ1-2 NA TRBV5-1 TRBD1 TGCGCCAGCAGCATGACAGGGGACTATGGCTACACCTTC CASSMTGDYGYTF
TRBJ1-5 NA TRBV6-5 NA TGTGCCAGCCGGCGAGCGAGCAATCAGCCCCAGCATTTT CASRRASNQPQHF
TRBJ2-7 NA TRBV5-1 NA TGCGCCAGCAGCTTGGTGTCCCAGTCTACTTACGAGCAGTACTTC CASSLVSQSTYEQYF
TRBJ2-7 NA TRBV23-1 NA TGCGCCAGCAGTCAAACCGAGGGGGGGACAGGAGCGGACGAGCAGTACTTC CASSQTEGGTGADEQYF
TRBJ2-7 NA TRBV19 NA TGTGCCAGTAGTCCGGAGGGGAGCTCCTACGAGCAGTACTTC CASSPEGSSYEQYF
TRBJ1-2 NA TRBV6-5 NA TGTGCCAGCAGTTACTCGAGGGGAGATAACTATGGCTACACCTTC CASSYSRGDNYGYTF
TRBJ2-2 NA TRBV6-6 NA TGTGCCAGCAGTTACGGGGGCGGGACCGGGGAGCTGTTTTTT CASSYGGGTGELFF
TRBJ2-3 NA TRBV28 NA TGTGCCAGCAGTCCCGGGACGGGTGACACAGATACGCAGTATTTT CASSPGTGDTDTQYF
TRBJ1-4 NA TRBV5-1 NA TGCGCCAGCAGCTCGACAGCCGCAACTAATGAAAAACTGTTTTTT CASSSTAATNEKLFF
TRBJ1-5 few TRBV18 NA TGTGCCAGCTCCCCCGACGGACCTTATAGCAATCAGCCCCAGCATTTT CASSPDGPYSNQPQHF
TRBJ1-5 NA TRBV13 NA TGTGCCAGCAGCTTAGCCCTAAGAGGTGTAATTAGCAATCAGCCCCAGCATTTT CASSLALRGVISNQPQHF
TRBJ2-3 NA TRBV5-4 NA TGTGCCAGCAGCACCCCTTCCTCTAGCACAGATACGCAGTATTTT CASSTPSSSTDTQYF
TRBJ2-7 NA TRBV5-1 NA TGCGCCAGCAGCTTGTATGGGCAGGGCTCCTACGAGCAGTACTTC CASSLYGQGSYEQYF
TRBJ1-2 once TRBV28 NA TGTGCCAGCAGGCGGTATCAAGGCTACACCTTC CASRRYQGYTF
TRBJ2-3 once TRBV19 TRBD1 TGTGCCAGTAGAAACAGGGGGCGCACAGATACGCAGTATTTT CASRNRGRTDTQYF
TRBJ2-5 few TRBV10-3 TRBD2 TGTGCCATCAGTGAGTCCCTCCTAGCGGGGGGGCCTAGGGAGACCCAGTACTTC CAISESLLAGGPRETQYF
TRBJ2-5 NA TRBV11-1 TRBD1 TGTGCCAGCAGCCCGGACAGGGGAACAGAGACCCAGTACTTC CASSPDRGTETQYF
TRBJ2-7 NA TRBV9 TRBD1 TGTGCCAGCAGCGTAGAACAGGGGTTCTCCTACGAGCAGTACTTC CASSVEQGFSYEQYF
TRBJ1-2 NA TRBV4-1 NA TGCGCCAGCAGCCAAGAAAGATATCTCTATGGCTACACCTTC CASSQERYLYGYTF
TRBJ1-2 NA TRBV28 NA TGTGCCAGCAGTCCCACCTATTTCAGGGGCGTCTATGGCTACACCTTC CASSPTYFRGVYGYTF
TRBJ1-5 few TRBV19 NA TGTGCCAGTAGTCCCGATCGGACAGACAATCAGCCCCAGCATTTT CASSPDRTDNQPQHF
TRBJ2-3 few TRBV6-5 TRBD2 TGTGCCAGCAGTTACCCAATAGGGAGGGGCTCTACGCAGTATTTT CASSYPIGRGSTQYF